This entry lists 27 T cell receptor beta chains sequenced from one sample in a study of regulatory T cells in long-lasting Graves disease. The time point was: newly diagnosed GD, antithyroid drugs for less than 3 months. PBMC RNA was the source of the TCR library. Library construction for TCR beta used iRepertoire HTBI primers and Arm-PCR of CDR3 regions. TCRdb re-derived calls from the multiplex PCR reads in MiXCR, one entry per CDR3 protein. The data contain under 800,000 distinct CDR3 sequences, around 17% of them seen just once; the ten biggest clones take up 18%. These data also formed part of another study, on T cells in Graves' hyperthyroidism and ophthalmopathy.

The sequencing used peripheral blood mononuclear cells (PBMCs), collected at new diagnosis, from a patient treated with antithyroid drugs. The receptors come from a woman aged 25 to 39 with Graves disease.

This clonotype was detected ten times or more. The chain is built from TRBV12-3 or TRBV12-4 and TRBJ2-7; D call uncertain. This CDR3 spans 11 amino acids. Trimming took off 7 bases at V and 2 bases at J, with 6 bases between the two ends. CDR3 DNA sequence: TGTGCCAGCAAACGTGCCTACGAGCAGTACTTC. Translated: CASKRAYEQYF.

To note about this clonotype: A single base separates this from a much larger clone, so it may be a read error. The rearrangement joins TRBV30 to TRBJ1-2; D may be TRBD1 (6 bases). CDR1 is GTSNPN, CDR2 SVGIG, per germline (reference sequence). Trimming cost V 2 bases and J 9 bases, with 13 bases left between them. This CDR3 has 12 amino acids. The CDR3 is CAWSWDIFRYTF. The DNA of the CDR3 is TGTGCCTGGAGTTGGGACATTTTCCGCTACACCTTC.

The V call is TRBV7-9, the J call TRBJ1-2; D is perhaps TRBD1 (5 bases). In germline, CDR1 is SEHNR, CDR2 FQNEAQ (reference sequence). The CDR3 consists of 16 residues. The V and J ends lost 3 bases and 7 bases respectively, with 21 bases between them. The CDR3 DNA reads as TGTGCCAGCAGCTTTGATGGGGCGACTCATTCTGGTGGCTACACCTTC. Translated, it gives CASSFDGATHSGGYTF.

Turning to this clonotype: This may be a read error, as it is one base from a much larger clone. The chain couples TRBV15 to TRBJ2-5, with D perhaps TRBD2 (6 bases). The J call is in doubt because the DNA end fits TRBJ2-1 better. CDR3 length: 16 residues. Germline-derived CDR1 and CDR2 are LNHNV and YYDKDF (reference sequence). CDR3 nucleotides: TGTGCCACCAGCAGAGTCGGGGGAGCCCCCTACAGTGAGCAGTTCTTC. Translating gives CATSRVGGAPYSEQFF.

This clonotype appeared a few times. This chain connects TRBV3-1 to TRBJ1-3; TRBD1 is a possible D gene (5 bases). V gave up 4 bases and J gave up 9 bases, with 19 bases separating them. Germline values: CDR1 LGHDT, CDR2 YNNKEL (reference sequence). The CDR3 length is 15 residues. CDR3 region: CASSLGTRGVGTIYF. As DNA, the CDR3 is TGTGCCAGCAGCCTGGGTACAAGGGGTGTTGGCACCATATATTTT. Together with reference TRBV3-1 and TRBJ1-3, the CDR3 gives the full variable domain: DTAVSQTPKYLVTQMGNDKSIKCEQNLGHDTMYWYKQDSKKFLKIMFSYNNKELIINETVPNRFSPKSPDKAHLNLHINSLELGDSAVYFCASSLGTRGVGTIYFGEGSWLTVV.

The table lists this clonotype with many counts. The J gene is TRBJ2-3, the V gene TRBV7-8; either TRBD1 or TRBD2 may supply D (6 bases each). V dropped 5 bases and J dropped 3 bases, with 24 bases sitting between them. This CDR3 is built from 18 residues. Per germline, CDR1 SGHVS and CDR2 FQNEAQ. CDR3 bases: TGTGCCAGCAGCCCTATGGGGGGCGGCCCGTCACTAACAGATACGCAGTATTTT. Translating gives CASSPMGGGPSLTDTQYF.

In its sample, this clonotype was seen many times. The chain links TRBV5-1 to TRBJ2-3, with TRBD1 as a possible D gene (5 bases). The germline V and J ends were trimmed by 3 bases and 4 bases, with 12 bases remaining between them. The CDR3 loop spans 14 amino acids. Germline CDR1 SGHRS, CDR2 YFSETQ. CDR3 amino acids: CASSSKTAPDTQYF. In DNA form, the CDR3 reads TGCGCCAGCAGCTCCAAGACAGCCCCAGATACGCAGTATTTT.

Only a few counts were recorded for this clonotype. The chain recombines TRBV27 with TRBJ1-1; 7 positions agree with TRBD1. The CDR3 spans 14 residues. The V gene's germline CDR1 is MNHEY and CDR2 SMNVEV (reference sequence). With V trimmed by 2 bases and J by 5 bases, 5 bases remained unmatched. The CDR3: CASSLKGARTEAFF. In DNA form, the CDR3 reads TGTGCCAGCAGTTTAAAGGGGGCACGGACTGAAGCTTTCTTT.

Many counts were recorded for this clonotype. V and J are TRBV28 and TRBJ2-1; tentatively, D is TRBD2 (6 bases). The ends were cut back, 4 bases at V and 9 bases at J, with 16 bases in the middle. Germline values: CDR1 MDHEN, CDR2 SYDVKM. This CDR3 comprises 14 residues. In nucleotides, the CDR3 is TGTGCCAGCAGTTCCCTTCCGGGAGTCAGTGAGCAGTTCTTC. Protein product: CASSSLPGVSEQFF.

The V call is TRBV10-3, the J call TRBJ2-5; TRBD1 aligns across 11 bases. Germline V gene sequence: CDR1 ENHRY, CDR2 SYGVKD. The ends lost 6 bases at V and 5 bases at J; junction bases unmatched: 5. The CDR3 spans 14 residues. The CDR3 is CAISAGQGVETQYF. The CDR3 DNA reads TGTGCCATCAGCGCGGGACAGGGGGTTGAGACCCAGTACTTC.

Comments on this clonotype: The junction differs from germline at one of its ends, possibly a read error. The gene calls are TRBV29-1 and TRBJ1-2; tentatively, D is TRBD1 (5 bases). The CDR3 is 8 amino acids. Looked up from germline, CDR1 is SQVTM and CDR2 is ANQGSEA. This CDR3 is CSVVGGIF. The CDR3 DNA is TGCAGCGTTGTGGGGGGGATCTTC.

This chain joins TRBV25-1 and TRBJ2-2, with TRBD2 matching over 7 bases. The germline CDR1 and CDR2 sequences are MGHDK and SYGVNS. The CDR3 sequence is 13 residues long. V gave up 7 bases and J gave up 4 bases; unmatched junction bases: 3. The DNA of the CDR3 is TGTGCCAGCAATCGCGGGGGCACCGGGGAGCTGTTTTTT. Translated, it gives CASNRGGTGELFF.

The chain has TRBV7-8 and TRBJ2-3, with 12 bases fitting TRBD1. Germline CDR1 reads SGHVS; CDR2 reads FQNEAQ. J was trimmed by 4 bases and V by 5 bases; bases with no gene match: 10. The CDR3 consists of 17 residues. CDR3 nucleotides: TGTGCCAGCAGCCTAACGGGACAGGGGGCGCGGGCAGATACGCAGTATTTT. Protein product: CASSLTGQGARADTQYF. The entire variable domain, with the rest obtained from reference TRBV7-8 and TRBJ2-3, is as follows: GAGVSQSPRYKVAKRGQDVALRCDPISGHVSLFWYQQALGQGPEFLTYFQNEAQLDKSGLPSDRFFAERPEGSVSTLKIQRTQQEDSAVYLCASSLTGQGARADTQYFGPGTRLTVL.

This clonotype came up a few times. This rearrangement joins TRBV3-1 to TRBJ2-5, with 12 bases that match TRBD2. The CDR3 length is 20 residues. Germline V gives CDR1 LGHDT, CDR2 YNNKEL (reference sequence). J lost 3 bases, V lost 2 bases, and 16 bases had no gene match. CDR3 residues: CASSQRSSGRDIENEETQYF. The CDR3 nucleotides are TGTGCCAGCAGCCAACGATCTAGCGGGAGGGATATAGAAAACGAAGAGACCCAGTACTTC.

A word on this clonotype: The junction departs from the called germline gene at one end, perhaps through a read error. V gene TRBV5-5 combines with J gene TRBJ2-7; D is undetermined. Per the germline V gene, CDR1 is SGHKS and CDR2 is YYEKEE (reference sequence). This CDR3 has 13 amino acids. CDR3 DNA: TGCGCCAGCAGCTCAGACGCAAACTACGAGCAGTACTTC. This sequence encodes CASSSDANYEQYF.

Details on this clonotype: A single base separates this from a much larger clone, so it may be a read error. V gene TRBV7-6 combines with J gene TRBJ2-7; D ambiguous. The CDR3 has 14 residues. Per the germline V gene, CDR1 is SGHVS and CDR2 is FNYEAQ. The CDR3 nucleotides read TGTGCTAGCAGCCCCGCCGAGACCTCCTACGAGCAGTACTTC. It codes for CASSPAETSYEQYF.

This clonotype occurred a few times. The CDR3 loop is CSALRTDTQYF. The CDR3 DNA sequence: TGCAGTGCGCTTCGCACAGATACGCAGTATTTT. The chain uses TRBV20-1 and TRBJ2-3; D is ambiguous. CDR3 length: 11 amino acids. With 6 bases removed from V and 1 base from J, the gap between germline ends came to 5 bases. CDR1 is DFQATT, CDR2 SNEGSKA, per germline (reference sequence).

This clonotype showed up just once. The rearrangement uses TRBV4-1 and TRBJ1-6; TRBD1 aligns across 10 bases. From germline, CDR1 is MGHRA and CDR2 YSYEKL. V was clipped by 6 bases and J by 6 bases; unmatched bases: 5. The CDR3 loop spans 15 amino acids. The CDR3 sequence is CASRGQGLPNSPLHF. The CDR3 DNA is TGCGCCAGCAGGGGACAGGGGCTGCCTAATTCACCCCTCCACTTT.

This clonotype came up once. The CDR3 DNA reads TGTGCCAGTTGTGAAACGGGAGCGAGGGCGCAGTATTTT. Its translation is CASCETGARAQYF. The rearrangement joins TRBV19 to TRBJ2-3; possible D gene TRBD2, 6 bases. The CDR3 runs to 13 residues. Deletions cut 8 bases from V and 10 bases from J, with 19 bases between. Per the germline V gene, CDR1 is LNHDA and CDR2 is SQIVND (reference sequence).

The chain uses TRBV5-1 and TRBJ2-6; D unclear. The CDR3 totals 16 residues. The V end lost 4 bases, the J end lost 0 bases, and 11 bases lay between the germline ends. Germline assignment: CDR1 SGHRS and CDR2 YFSETQ. The CDR3 sequence is CASSPDESSGANVLTF. Written as DNA, the CDR3 is TGCGCCAGCAGCCCGGACGAGAGCTCTGGGGCCAACGTCCTGACTTTC.

J is TRBJ2-3 and V is TRBV6-2 or TRBV6-3; weak D call: TRBD2 (7 bases). CDR1 and CDR2 from the germline V gene are MNHEY and SVGEGT. The CDR3 spans 15 residues. The V and J ends lost 6 bases and 2 bases respectively, with 15 bases between them. CDR3 sequence reads: CASRSRGAPTDTQYF. DNA for the CDR3: TGTGCCAGCAGGTCCCGGGGGGCCCCCACAGATACGCAGTATTTT.

A single count supports this clonotype. It may be a read error: a sequence one base away is much more abundant. V and J are TRBV5-1 and TRBJ2-2; D gene ambiguous. The CDR3 runs 18 residues. V was trimmed by 5 bases and J by 2 bases, leaving 22 bases between them. Per germline, CDR1 SGHRS and CDR2 YFSETQ. DNA for the CDR3: TGCGCCAGCAGTCATCGTGGGCCAGATCCCTTTAACACCGGGGAGCTGTTTTTT. The encoded protein is CASSHRGPDPFNTGELFF. The full variable domain, completed using reference TRBV5-1 and TRBJ2-2, is KAGVTQTPRYLIKTRGQQVTLSCSPISGHRSVSWYQQTPGQGLQFLFEYFSETQRNKGNFPGRFSGRQFSNSRSEMNVSTLELGDSALYLCASSHRGPDPFNTGELFFGEGSRLTVL.

This clonotype was recorded many times. V usage is TRBV30 and J usage is TRBJ2-3; D may correspond to TRBD1 or TRBD2 (6 bases each). Trimming removed 3 bases at V and 2 bases at J, with 12 bases between. CDR3 length: 14 amino acids. The germline V gene encodes CDR1 GTSNPN and CDR2 SVGIG (reference sequence). This CDR3 is CAWSGGGNTDTQYF. CDR3 in DNA: TGTGCCTGGAGCGGAGGGGGAAACACAGATACGCAGTATTTT.

This clonotype was detected ten times or more. The J gene is TRBJ2-3, the V gene TRBV20-1; D possibly matches TRBD1 or TRBD2 (5 bases each). Germline lookup yields CDR1 DFQATT and CDR2 SNEGSKA (reference sequence). With 8 bases removed from V and 10 bases from J, the gap between germline ends came to 25 bases. This CDR3 has 14 amino acids. This CDR3 is CSSAGQNNFGAQYF. The CDR3 region has the DNA TGCAGTTCCGCAGGACAAAACAATTTCGGGGCGCAGTATTTT.

This clonotype occurred a few times. The chain joins TRBV29-1 to TRBJ1-3; D is possibly TRBD1 (5 bases). CDR3 length: 16 residues. From germline, CDR1 is SQVTM and CDR2 ANQGSEA. Trimming took off 3 bases at V and 0 bases at J, with 15 bases between the two ends. CDR3 loop: CSVDPAAGSSGNTIYF. The CDR3 DNA is TGCAGCGTTGACCCGGCGGCAGGGAGCTCTGGAAACACCATATATTTT.

This clonotype was seen only a few times. This CDR3 is CASSQEESIRTSGYTDTQYF. The CDR3 coding sequence is TGTGCCAGCAGCCAAGAAGAAAGTATTAGGACTAGCGGCTACACAGATACGCAGTATTTT. The chain joins TRBV4-2 to TRBJ2-3, with 10 bases fitting TRBD2. V lost 0 bases, J lost 2 bases, and 14 bases stayed unmatched. The CDR3 loop spans 20 amino acids. Germline CDR1 is LGHNA and CDR2 is YNFKEQ.

The chain is built from TRBV6-4 and TRBJ2-3; TRBD2 aligns across 10 bases. In germline, CDR1 is MRHNA, CDR2 SNTAGT. The CDR3 is 14 amino acids. V lost 6 bases and J lost 6; bases outside the gene matches: 6. The CDR3 nucleotides are TGTGCCAGCAGGATGTCTAGCGGGAGCGATACGCAGTATTTT. Translating gives CASRMSSGSDTQYF.